This entry lists 11 T cell receptor beta chains sequenced from one sample in a study of blood T cell repertoires in COVID-19. Clones were sequenced by immunoSEQ multiplex PCR, and TCRdb holds only the in-frame ones, with some missing. The sample shows some 280,000 clones, around nine tenths of them seen only once. Sequenced: peripheral blood. The receptors here all came from an older woman with acute or convalescent COVID-19.

The chain carries TRBV7-2 and TRBJ2-5; D may be TRBD1 (6 bases). CDR1 is SGHTA, CDR2 FQGNSA, per germline. CDR3 length: 15 amino acids. With 5 bases removed from V and 0 bases from J, the gap between germline ends came to 13 bases. CDR3 bases: TGTGCCAGCAGCCCTCGGACAGAGTACCAAGAGACCCAGTACTTC. Encoded protein: CASSPRTEYQETQYF.

This chain links TRBV5-1 with TRBJ1-6; the match to TRBD1 covers 8 bases. J lost 7 bases, V lost 4 bases, and 7 bases had no gene match. CDR1 is SGHRS, CDR2 YFSETQ, per germline. CDR3 length: 15 amino acids. The CDR3 loop reads CASSPDRAGNSPLHF. The DNA for the CDR3 is TGCGCCAGCAGCCCGGACAGGGCTGGGAATTCACCCCTCCACTTT.

The chain joins TRBV6-5 to TRBJ1-5; 9 bases map to TRBD1. The CDR3 is made up of 14 amino acids. The ends lost 4 bases at V and 6 bases at J; junction bases unmatched: 4. Germline CDR1 and CDR2: MNHEY and SVGAGI. This CDR3 is CASSWTGDSQPQHF. CDR3 coding DNA: TGTGCCAGCAGTTGGACAGGGGACTCTCAGCCCCAGCATTTT.

This clone showed up just once. The J gene is TRBJ1-1, the V gene TRBV12-5; tentatively, D is TRBD1 (5 bases). In germline, CDR1 is LGHNT, CDR2 FRNRAP. V dropped 0 bases and J dropped 9 bases, with 17 bases sitting between them. CDR3 size: 15 residues. The DNA of the CDR3 is TGTGCTAGTGGTTTGGTACAGGTCAGGGCCCTAAAAGCTTTCTTT. Translated, it gives CASGLVQVRALKAFF.

This clone was observed once. V gene TRBV18 combines with J gene TRBJ1-2, with TRBD1 identical over 9 bases. Trimming removed 5 bases from V and 1 base from J; junction bases left unmatched: 5. Germline V gene data show CDR1 as KGHSH and CDR2 as LQKENI. The CDR3 has 15 amino acids. CDR3 coding DNA: TGTGCCAGCTCAGCCGGGACAGGGATTAACTATGGCTACACCTTC. This encodes CASSAGTGINYGYTF.

The chain uses TRBV2 and TRBJ2-7; 7 bases agree with TRBD2. This CDR3 comprises 15 residues. Germline trimming cut 2 bases from V and 0 bases from J; bases unmatched to any gene: 4. Germline V CDR1 and CDR2: SNHLY, FYNNEI. This CDR3 is CASSERLAASYEQYF. CDR3 bases: TGTGCCAGCAGTGAACGGCTAGCGGCCTCCTACGAGCAGTACTTC.

The V and J genes are TRBV11-3 and TRBJ2-5, with TRBD1 matching 7 bases. Germline V gene lookup returns CDR1 SGHNT and CDR2 YENEEA. CDR3 length: 17 residues. The ends lost 0 bases at V and 5 bases at J; junction bases unmatched: 12. The CDR3 sequence is CASSLDPRDRRWETQYF. CDR3 bases: TGTGCCAGCAGCTTAGACCCCAGGGACAGAAGGTGGGAGACCCAGTACTTC.

The CDR3 protein is CASRRDNGYTF. CDR3 nucleotide sequence: TGTGCCAGCCGCAGGGATAATGGCTACACCTTC. The V and J genes are TRBV2 and TRBJ1-2, with D possibly TRBD1 on 5 matching bases. The V end lost 8 bases, the J end lost 6 bases, and 10 bases lay between the germline ends. This CDR3 spans 11 amino acids. CDR1 is SNHLY and CDR2 is FYNNEI in the germline V gene.

The rearrangement uses TRBV14 and TRBJ1-5; 8 bases are a match to TRBD1. V shed 4 bases and J 6 bases; nucleotides not matched to a gene: 11. Germline values: CDR1 SGHDN, CDR2 FVKESK. The CDR3 contains 16 residues. CDR3 sequence reads: CASSRPDRVLSQPQHF. CDR3 nucleotide sequence: TGTGCCAGCAGCCGCCCGGACAGGGTCTTGAGTCAGCCCCAGCATTTT.

V and J are TRBV7-6 and TRBJ1-5, with 9 nucleotides matching TRBD1. Germline V lookup: CDR1 SGHVS, CDR2 FNYEAQ. This CDR3 is built from 14 residues. V was clipped by 4 bases and J by 6 bases; unmatched bases: 4. This chain's CDR3 is CASSWTGAGQPQHF. The CDR3 DNA follows: TGTGCCAGCAGCTGGACAGGGGCAGGTCAGCCCCAGCATTTT.

This chain links TRBV4-3 with TRBJ1-1, with D possibly being TRBD1 (5 bases). Germline V CDR1 and CDR2: LGHNA, YSLEER. This CDR3 comprises 16 residues. V was clipped by 0 bases and J by 4 bases, with 15 bases between them. CDR3 in amino acids: CASSQDGAGLSTEAFF. DNA of the CDR3: TGCGCCAGCAGCCAAGATGGGGCAGGGTTGAGCACTGAAGCTTTCTTT.